This entry concerns a single TCR beta chain. The antigen is undetermined. This sample is part of a study of neoadjuvant anti-PD-1 for oral cavity cancer. For the study at large: Before surgery, most patients got three to four biweekly 3 mg/kg nivolumab doses. Patients without progression got a fourth dose around day 43.

Study-wide results and limits: TCR analyses covered only a few patients per response group.

The sample's time point: after neoadjuvant nivolumab, at surgical resection. These oral cavity squamous cell carcinomas were HPV-negative and locally advanced. This CDR3 is built from 13 residues. Germline V gene data show CDR1 as SQVTM and CDR2 as ANQGSEA. Trimming cost V 4 bases and J 5 bases, with 9 bases left between them. Measured with immunoSEQ multiplex PCR; TCRdb has only the in-frame clones, and not every one. The data contain 40,000 to 50,000 clones, about three quarters of them singletons. The J gene is TRBJ1-6, the V gene TRBV29-1, with D tentatively TRBD1 (6 bases). This sequence was found in a person aged 35 to 85 with oral cavity squamous cell carcinoma. This specimen consisted of PBMCs, obtained after nivolumab (anti-PD-1) treatment. Written as DNA, the CDR3 is TGCAGCGTTGGAGGGGGGGATAATTCACCCCTCCACTTT. Its translation is CSVGGGDNSPLHF.